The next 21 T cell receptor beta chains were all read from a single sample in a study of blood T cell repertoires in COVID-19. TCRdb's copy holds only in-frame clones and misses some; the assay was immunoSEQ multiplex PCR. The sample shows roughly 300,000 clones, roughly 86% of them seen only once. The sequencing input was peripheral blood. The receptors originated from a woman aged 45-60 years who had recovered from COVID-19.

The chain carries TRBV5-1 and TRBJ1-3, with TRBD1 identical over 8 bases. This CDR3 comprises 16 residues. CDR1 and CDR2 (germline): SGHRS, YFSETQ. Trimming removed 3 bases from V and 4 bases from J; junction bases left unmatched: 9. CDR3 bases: TGCGCCAGCAGCTATTACTCCAGGGGGCAAGGAAACACCATATATTTT. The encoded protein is CASSYYSRGQGNTIYF.

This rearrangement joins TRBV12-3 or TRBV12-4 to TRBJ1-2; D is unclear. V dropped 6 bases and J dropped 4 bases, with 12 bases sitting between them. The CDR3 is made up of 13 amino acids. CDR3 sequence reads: CASRPPQTYGYTF. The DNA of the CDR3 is TGTGCCAGCAGACCCCCACAGACCTATGGCTACACCTTC.

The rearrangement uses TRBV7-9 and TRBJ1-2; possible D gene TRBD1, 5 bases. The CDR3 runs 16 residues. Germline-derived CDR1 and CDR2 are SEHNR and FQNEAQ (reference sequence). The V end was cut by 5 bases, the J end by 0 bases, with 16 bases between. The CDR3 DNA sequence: TGTGCCAGCAGCCTGGGGGGAGTCGGAGCTAACTATGGCTACACCTTC. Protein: CASSLGGVGANYGYTF. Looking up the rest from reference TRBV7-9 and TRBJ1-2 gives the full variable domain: DTGVSQNPRHKITKRGQNVTFRCDPISEHNRLYWYRQTLGQGPEFLTYFQNEAQLEKSRLLSDRFSAERPKGSFSTLEIQRTEQGDSAMYLCASSLGGVGANYGYTFGSGTRLTVV.

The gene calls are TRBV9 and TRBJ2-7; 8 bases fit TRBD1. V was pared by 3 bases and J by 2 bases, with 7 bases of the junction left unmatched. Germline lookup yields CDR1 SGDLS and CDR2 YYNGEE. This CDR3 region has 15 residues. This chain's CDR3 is CASSATTGATYEQYF. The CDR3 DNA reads TGTGCCAGCAGCGCGACGACAGGGGCCACCTACGAGCAGTACTTC.

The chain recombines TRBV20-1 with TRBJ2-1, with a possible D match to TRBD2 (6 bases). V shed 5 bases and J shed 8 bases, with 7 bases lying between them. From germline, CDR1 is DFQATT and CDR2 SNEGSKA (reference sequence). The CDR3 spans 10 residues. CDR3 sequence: CSARLDEQFF. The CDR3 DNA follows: TGCAGTGCTCGACTAGATGAGCAGTTCTTC.

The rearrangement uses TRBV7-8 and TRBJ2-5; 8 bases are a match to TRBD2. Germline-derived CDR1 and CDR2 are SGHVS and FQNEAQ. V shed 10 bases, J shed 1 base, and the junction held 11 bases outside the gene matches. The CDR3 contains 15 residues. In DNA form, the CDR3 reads TGTGCCACCGAGGTTGGGGCGGGAGGCCAAGAGACCCAGTACTTC. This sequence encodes CATEVGAGGQETQYF.

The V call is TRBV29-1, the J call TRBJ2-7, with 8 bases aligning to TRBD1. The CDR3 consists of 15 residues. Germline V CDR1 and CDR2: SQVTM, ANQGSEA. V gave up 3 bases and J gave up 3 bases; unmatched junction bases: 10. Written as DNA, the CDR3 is TGCAGCGTTGAGGCCTCCCGACAGGGGAACTACGAGCAGTACTTC. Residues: CSVEASRQGNYEQYF.

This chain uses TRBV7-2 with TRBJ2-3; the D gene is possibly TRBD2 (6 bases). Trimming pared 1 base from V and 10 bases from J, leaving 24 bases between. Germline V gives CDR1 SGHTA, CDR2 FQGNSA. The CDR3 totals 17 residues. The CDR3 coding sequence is TGTGCCAGCAGCTTAGGGGGAGGCAATGCCCGCACAAGTCCGCAGTATTTT. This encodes CASSLGGGNARTSPQYF.

The CDR3 sequence: CASSPNRGSSYEQYF. The CDR3 nucleotides read TGTGCCAGCAGTCCAAACAGGGGAAGCTCCTACGAGCAGTACTTC. The chain combines TRBV6-5 with TRBJ2-7; 7 bases fit TRBD1. Germline V CDR1 and CDR2: MNHEY, SVGAGI. The ends lost 5 bases at V and 0 bases at J; junction bases unmatched: 7. The length of the CDR3 is 15 residues.

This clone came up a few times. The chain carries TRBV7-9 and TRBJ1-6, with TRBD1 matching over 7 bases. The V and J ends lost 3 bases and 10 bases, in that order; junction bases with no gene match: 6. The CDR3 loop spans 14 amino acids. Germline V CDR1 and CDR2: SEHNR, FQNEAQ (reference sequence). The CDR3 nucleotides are TGTGCCAGCAGCTTGAACAGGGGATCCTCACCCCTCCACTTT. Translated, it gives CASSLNRGSSPLHF.

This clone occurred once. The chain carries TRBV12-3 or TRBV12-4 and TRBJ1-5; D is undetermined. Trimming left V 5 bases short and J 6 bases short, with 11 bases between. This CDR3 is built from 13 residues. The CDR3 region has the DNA TGTGCCAGCAGTGCCTGGGAGGGTCAGCCCCAGCATTTT. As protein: CASSAWEGQPQHF.

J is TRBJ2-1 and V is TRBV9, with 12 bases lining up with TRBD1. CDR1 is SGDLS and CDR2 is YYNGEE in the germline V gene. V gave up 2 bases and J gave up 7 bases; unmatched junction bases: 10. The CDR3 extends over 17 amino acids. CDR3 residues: CASSVGSGTGGSNEQFF. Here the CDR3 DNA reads TGTGCCAGCAGCGTCGGCTCCGGGACAGGGGGCTCGAATGAGCAGTTCTTC.

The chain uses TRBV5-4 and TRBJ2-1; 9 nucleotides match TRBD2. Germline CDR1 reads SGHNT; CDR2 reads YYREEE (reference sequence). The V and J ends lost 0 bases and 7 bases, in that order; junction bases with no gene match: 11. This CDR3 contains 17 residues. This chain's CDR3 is CASSLEAGGPLGNEQFF. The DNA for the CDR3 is TGTGCCAGCAGCTTGGAGGCGGGAGGGCCATTGGGAAATGAGCAGTTCTTC.

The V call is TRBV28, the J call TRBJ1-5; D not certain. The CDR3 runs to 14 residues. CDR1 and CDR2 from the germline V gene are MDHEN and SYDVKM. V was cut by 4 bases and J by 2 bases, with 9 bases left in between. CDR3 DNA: TGTGCCAGCAGTTCGCACAGTCGCAATCAGCCCCAGCATTTT. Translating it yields CASSSHSRNQPQHF.

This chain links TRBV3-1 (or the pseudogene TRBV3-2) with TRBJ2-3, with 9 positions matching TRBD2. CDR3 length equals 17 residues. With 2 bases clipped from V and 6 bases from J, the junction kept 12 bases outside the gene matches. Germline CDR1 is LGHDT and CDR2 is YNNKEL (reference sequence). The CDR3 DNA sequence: TGTGCCAGCAGCCAACACCCTCTTGGGGCGGGGGGGGATACGCAGTATTTT. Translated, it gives CASSQHPLGAGGDTQYF.

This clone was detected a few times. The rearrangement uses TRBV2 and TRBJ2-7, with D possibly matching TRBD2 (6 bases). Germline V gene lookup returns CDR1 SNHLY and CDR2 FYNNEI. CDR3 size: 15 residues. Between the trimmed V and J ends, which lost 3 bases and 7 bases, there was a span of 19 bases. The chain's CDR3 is CASSDAGGSLREQYF. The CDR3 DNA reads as TGTGCCAGCAGTGACGCCGGGGGATCCCTACGTGAGCAGTACTTC.

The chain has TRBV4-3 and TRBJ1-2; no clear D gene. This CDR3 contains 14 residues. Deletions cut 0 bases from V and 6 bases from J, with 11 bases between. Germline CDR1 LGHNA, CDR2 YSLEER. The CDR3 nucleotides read TGCGCCAGCAGCCAAGAACGCGGGGTGGATGGCTACACCTTC. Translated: CASSQERGVDGYTF.

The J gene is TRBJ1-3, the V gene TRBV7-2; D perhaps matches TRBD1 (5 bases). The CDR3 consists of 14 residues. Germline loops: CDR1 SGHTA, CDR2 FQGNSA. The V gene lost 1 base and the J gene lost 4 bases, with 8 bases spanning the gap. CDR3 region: CASSLGSGGNTIYF. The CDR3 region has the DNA TGTGCCAGCAGCTTAGGGTCAGGGGGAAACACCATATATTTT.

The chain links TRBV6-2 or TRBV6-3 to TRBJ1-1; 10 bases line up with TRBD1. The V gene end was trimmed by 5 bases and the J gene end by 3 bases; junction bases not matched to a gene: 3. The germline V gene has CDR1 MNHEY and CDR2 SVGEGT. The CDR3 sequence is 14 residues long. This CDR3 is CASSDRGRDTEAFF. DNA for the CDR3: TGTGCCAGCAGTGACAGGGGGCGCGACACTGAAGCTTTCTTT.

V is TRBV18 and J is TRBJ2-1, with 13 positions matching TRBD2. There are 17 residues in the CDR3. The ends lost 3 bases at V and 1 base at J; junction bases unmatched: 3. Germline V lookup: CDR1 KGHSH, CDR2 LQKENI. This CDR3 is CASSPWTSGSSYNEQFF. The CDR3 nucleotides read TGTGCCAGCTCACCCTGGACTAGCGGGAGTTCCTACAATGAGCAGTTCTTC.

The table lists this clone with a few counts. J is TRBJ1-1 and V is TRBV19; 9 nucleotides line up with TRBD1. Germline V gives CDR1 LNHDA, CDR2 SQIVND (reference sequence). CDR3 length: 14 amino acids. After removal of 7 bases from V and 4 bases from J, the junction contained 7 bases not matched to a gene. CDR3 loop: CASTVTGGGTEAFF. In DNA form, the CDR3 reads TGTGCCAGTACCGTAACAGGGGGCGGCACTGAAGCTTTCTTT.